This is a list of T cell receptor beta chains from one sample in a study of control samples from healthy donors and cancer patients. The data were produced by immunoSEQ multiplex PCR, yet TCRdb's version contains in-frame clones alone and is incomplete. The sample holds more than 65,000 clones, 75% to 85% seen once. Sequenced material: blood. These receptors were obtained from a man aged 55-75 years in good health. Both conserved end residues are part of each CDR3. A D gene is named only where the DNA matches it firmly. The size field is filled for only some rows; it gives once, few, many or a size class.

CASSPTFFASGPRYEQYF TGTGCCAGCTCCCCCACTTTTTTTGCCAGCGGTCCTCGGTACGAGCAGTACTTC . TRBJ2-7 TRBV18 .
CASSGRDRGISTEAFF TGTGCCAGCAGCGGCCGGGACAGGGGTATAAGCACTGAAGCTTTCTTT TRBD1 TRBJ1-1 TRBV11-2 .
CASSQGLTAPYEQYF TGTGCCAGCAGCCAAGGGCTGACAGCACCCTACGAGCAGTACTTC . TRBJ2-7 TRBV4-2 .
CASNISGARNSPLHF TGTGCCAGCAACATTTCAGGGGCTAGGAATTCACCCCTCCACTTT . TRBJ1-6 TRBV28 .
CASSLESPPDTQYF TGTGCCAGCAGCTTAGAATCTCCCCCAGATACGCAGTATTTT . TRBJ2-3 TRBV7-2 .
CASSIVFKSEQYF TGTGCCAGTAGTATAGTGTTTAAGAGCGAGCAGTACTTC . TRBJ2-7 TRBV19 .
CASSYFLKNEQFF TGTGCCAGCAGTTACTTTCTAAAGAATGAGCAGTTCTTC . TRBJ2-1 TRBV6-2/TRBV6-3 .
CASSQEETDMRREKLFF TGTGCCAGCAGCCAAGAGGAGACAGATATGAGGAGGGAAAAACTGTTTTTT . TRBJ1-4 TRBV4-2 .
CSVEKSGTQYF TGCAGCGTTGAAAAATCAGGGACCCAGTACTTC . TRBJ2-5 TRBV29-1 .
CASGGLAGGGDEQFF TGTGCCAGTGGGGGGCTAGCGGGAGGCGGGGATGAGCAGTTCTTC TRBD2 TRBJ2-1 TRBV19 .
CASSVGLAGAGGTQYF TGTGCCAGCAGCGTGGGACTAGCGGGAGCGGGGGGGACCCAGTACTTC TRBD2 TRBJ2-5 TRBV9 .
CASSQNQGSGANVLTF TGCGCCAGCAGCCAAAACCAGGGGTCTGGGGCCAACGTCCTGACTTTC . TRBJ2-6 TRBV4-1 .
CASSPASGVSYEQYF TGTGCCAGCAGTCCTGCTAGCGGAGTATCCTACGAGCAGTACTTC TRBD2 TRBJ2-7 TRBV28 .
CASSPRTSGVGEQFF TGTGCCAGCAGTCCCCGGACTAGCGGGGTGGGTGAGCAGTTCTTC TRBD2 TRBJ2-1 TRBV11-1 .
CASSRKNTGELFF TGTGCCAGCAGCCGAAAGAACACCGGGGAGCTGTTTTTT . TRBJ2-2 TRBV6-5 .
CASSITRQGNTEAFF TGTGCCAGTAGTATTACCCGACAGGGGAACACTGAAGCTTTCTTT TRBD1 TRBJ1-1 TRBV19 .
CATSDRTSGRPDTQYF TGTGCCACCAGTGACAGGACTAGCGGGAGACCAGATACGCAGTATTTT TRBD2 TRBJ2-3 TRBV24-1 few
CASRDGTEETQYF TGTGCCAGCAGGGACGGGACAGAAGAGACCCAGTACTTC TRBD1 TRBJ2-5 TRBV12-3/TRBV12-4 .
CASSTDGNIQYF TGTGCCAGCAGCACCGACGGAAACATTCAGTACTTC . TRBJ2-4 TRBV11-2 .
CASSSRLPGSYEQYF TGTGCCAGCAGCTCTCGACTTCCGGGGTCCTACGAGCAGTACTTC . TRBJ2-7 TRBV11-2 .
CASSLQRNTDTQYF TGCGCCAGCAGCTTGCAGCGGAACACAGATACGCAGTATTTT . TRBJ2-3 TRBV5-1 once
CASTQALGQPQHF TGTGCCAGCACTCAGGCTTTGGGGCAGCCCCAGCATTTT . TRBJ1-5 TRBV12-3/TRBV12-4 .
CASGGTGVYGYTF TGTGCCAGCGGAGGTACAGGGGTCTATGGCTACACCTTC TRBD1 TRBJ1-2 TRBV6-5 .
CASSYVASPLHF TGTGCCAGCAGTTACGTAGCTTCACCCCTCCACTTT . TRBJ1-6 TRBV6-5 few
CAWSVNGGHSGNTIYF TGTGCCTGGAGTGTAAACGGGGGCCACTCTGGAAACACCATATATTTT . TRBJ1-3 TRBV30 once
CASSVAGDQGEKLFF TGCGCCAGCAGCGTGGCCGGGGACCAAGGCGAAAAACTGTTTTTT . TRBJ1-4 TRBV5-1 .
CASTNGPGNTIYF TGTGCCAGCACCAACGGCCCGGGAAACACCATATATTTT . TRBJ1-3 TRBV12-3/TRBV12-4 .
CASRTTGGSHSYYNEQFF TGTGCCAGCAGGACTACGGGAGGGTCCCACTCATACTACAATGAGCAGTTCTTC TRBD2 TRBJ2-1 TRBV5-8 .
CASSETGGETQYF TGCGCCAGCAGCGAGACAGGGGGAGAGACCCAGTACTTC TRBD1 TRBJ2-5 TRBV4-3 .
CASSLPWTSGSHNEQFF TGTGCCAGCAGCTTGCCTTGGACTAGCGGGAGTCACAATGAGCAGTTCTTC TRBD2 TRBJ2-1 TRBV5-4 .
CASSLGGQGASEQYF TGTGCCAGCAGCTTGGGTGGACAGGGGGCGTCCGAGCAGTACTTC TRBD1 TRBJ2-7 TRBV5-4 .
CSARDLDEQFF TGCAGTGCTAGAGATCTCGATGAGCAGTTCTTC . TRBJ2-1 TRBV20-1 .
CASSQDGITDTQYF TGCGCCAGCAGCCAAGATGGGATCACAGATACGCAGTATTTT . TRBJ2-3 TRBV4-3 once
CASSLESNEQFF TGTGCCAGCAGCTTAGAAAGCAATGAGCAGTTCTTC . TRBJ2-1 TRBV11-3 few
CASSPTGGTNEKLFF TGTGCCAGCAGCCCCACAGGGGGAACTAATGAAAAACTGTTTTTT . TRBJ1-4 TRBV21-1 .
CASSSNRDYQPYEQYF TGTGCCAGTAGTTCAAACCGGGACTATCAACCCTACGAGCAGTACTTC TRBD2 TRBJ2-7 TRBV19 .
CASSPQLSATEAFF TGTGCCAGCTCACCTCAGCTTAGCGCCACTGAAGCTTTCTTT . TRBJ1-1 TRBV18 .
CASSVGGTSGNNEQFF TGTGCCAGCAGCGTAGGAGGGACTAGCGGGAACAATGAGCAGTTCTTC TRBD2 TRBJ2-1 TRBV9 .
CASSFLARERTEAFF TGTGCCAGCAGTTTCTTAGCCAGGGAACGCACTGAAGCTTTCTTT . TRBJ1-1 TRBV28 .
CASSWAGRNQPQHF TGTGCCAGCAGCTGGGCTGGACGAAATCAGCCCCAGCATTTT . TRBJ1-5 TRBV7-9 few
CAARGTTEAFF TGTGCAGCTAGGGGTACCACTGAAGCTTTCTTT . TRBJ1-1 TRBV6-5 .
CASSQALTSYNSPLHF TGTGCCAGCAGCCAGGCGTTGACCTCTTATAATTCACCCCTCCACTTT . TRBJ1-6 TRBV3-1/TRBV3-2 few